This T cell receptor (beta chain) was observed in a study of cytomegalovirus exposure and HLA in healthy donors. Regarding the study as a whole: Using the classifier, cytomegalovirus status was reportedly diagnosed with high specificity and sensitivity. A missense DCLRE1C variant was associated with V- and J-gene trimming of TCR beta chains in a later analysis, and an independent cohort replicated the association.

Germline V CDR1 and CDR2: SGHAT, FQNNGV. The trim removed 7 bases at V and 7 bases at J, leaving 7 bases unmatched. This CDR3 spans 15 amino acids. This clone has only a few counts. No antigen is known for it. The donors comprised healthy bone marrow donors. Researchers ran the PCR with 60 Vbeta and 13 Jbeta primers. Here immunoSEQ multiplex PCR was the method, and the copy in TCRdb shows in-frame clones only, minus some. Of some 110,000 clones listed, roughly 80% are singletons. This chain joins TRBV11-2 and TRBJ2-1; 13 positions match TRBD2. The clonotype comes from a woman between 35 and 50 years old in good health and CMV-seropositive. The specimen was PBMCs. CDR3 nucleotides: TGTGCCAGCATCGAGACTAGCGGGGGGCGGAATGAGCAGTTCTTC. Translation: CASIETSGGRNEQFF.